The 31 T cell receptor beta chains below come from one sample, sequenced in a study of tumor and adjacent non-tumor tissue in lung cancer. Three rounds of nested PCR, following a modified ARM-PCR protocol, produced the TCRbeta library. Each CDR3 protein gets one entry after TCRdb re-called the multiplex PCR reads with MiXCR. The sample has around 99,000 distinct CDR3 sequences, 75% seen once. This sample's RNA came from whole unsorted tissue. The sample was lung tumor tissue. The receptors were sampled from a woman aged 60-75 years with non-small cell lung cancer.

A remark on this clonotype: This may stem from a read error, because a much larger clone lies one nucleotide away. The J gene is TRBJ2-7, the V gene TRBV5-4; the D gene could be TRBD1 or TRBD2 (5 bases each). The CDR3 is made up of 14 amino acids. Germline lookup yields CDR1 SGHNT and CDR2 YYREEE (reference sequence). This CDR3 reads CTSSTGTFSYEQYF. The CDR3 bases are TGTACCAGCAGCACCGGGACCTTCTCCTACGAGCAGTACTTC. The variable domain in full, completed from reference TRBV5-4 and TRBJ2-7, reads ETGVTQSPTHLIKTRGQQVTLRCSSQSGHNTVSWYQQALGQGPQFIFQYYREEENGRGNFPPRFSGLQFPNYSSELNVNALELDDSALYLCTSSTGTFSYEQYFGPGTRLTVT.

About this clonotype itself: This CDR3 fails to terminate in the conserved phenylalanine or tryptophan, so it likely reflects a read error. Because the CDR3's place on the DNA is in doubt, the DNA is left out and the CDR3 is given as listed by TCRdb. V gene TRBV20-1 combines with J gene TRBJ1-5; TRBD1 reflects the table's D call only, with no check against the DNA. CDR1 and CDR2 from the germline V gene are DFQATT and SNEGSKA (reference sequence). The CDR3 is 13 amino acids long, termini counted. The CDR3 loop is CSASQGSNQPQDS.

The rearrangement uses TRBV6-5 and TRBJ2-1; a possible D gene is TRBD1 (7 bases). CDR3 length: 16 residues. From germline, CDR1 is MNHEY and CDR2 SVGAGI. The CDR3 region is CISSYYAGQGTDEQFF. In DNA, the CDR3 is TGTATCAGCAGTTACTATGCGGGGCAGGGGACAGATGAGCAGTTCTTC.

A remark on this clonotype: At one end, the junction sequence differs from germline, possibly due to a read error. The chain carries TRBV6-6 and TRBJ1-5, with D tentatively TRBD1 (5 bases). CDR3 length: 13 amino acids. Germline assignment: CDR1 MNHNY and CDR2 SVGAGI (reference sequence). The CDR3 protein is CASSLRVNQPQQF. Written as DNA, the CDR3 is TGTGCCAGCAGTCTCAGGGTTAATCAGCCCCAGCAATTT.

Comments on this clonotype: A read error may produce the germline difference seen at one junction end. The rearrangement uses TRBV11-2 and TRBJ2-7; tentatively, D is TRBD2 (6 bases). Germline V gene sequence: CDR1 SGHAT, CDR2 FQNNGV. The CDR3 is 13 amino acids. The CDR3 DNA reads TGTGCCAGGAGCCACGAACCTCCGGGGGAGCAATACTTC. Protein product: CARSHEPPGEQYF.

This chain joins TRBV11-3 and TRBJ2-7, with D unclear. There are 13 residues in the CDR3. V lost 10 bases, J lost 1 base, and 14 bases lay in between. Germline V gene sequence: CDR1 SGHNT, CDR2 YENEEA. CDR3 sequence reads: CANSLGPSYEQYF. The CDR3 DNA reads TGTGCCAACAGTTTAGGACCTTCCTACGAGCAGTACTTC.

As concerns this clonotype: Because the CDR3 is missing its conserved closing phenylalanine or tryptophan, this is likely a read error. The rearrangement joins TRBV4-3 to TRBJ2-2; TRBD2 aligns across 7 bases. Germline lookup yields CDR1 LGHNA and CDR2 YSLEER. There are 16 residues in the CDR3. For the CDR3, the DNA is TGCGCCAGCAGTCAAGGGCCAGCGGGAAACATCGGGGAACTGTTTATT. It codes for CASSQGPAGNIGELFI.

In regard to this clonotype: Being one base from a much bigger clone, this may be a read error. The chain combines TRBV20-1 with TRBJ1-1; D not resolved. The length of the CDR3 is 14 residues. V lost 0 bases to trimming and J lost 1 base, with 9 bases between them. Germline loops: CDR1 DFQATT, CDR2 SNEGSKA (reference sequence). CDR3 sequence (DNA): TGCAGTGCTAGAGAGAGTATCCGGAACACTGAAGCTTTCTTT. Protein product: CSARESIRNTEAFF.

A note on this clonotype: The junction departs from germline at one end; a sequencing error may be responsible. The J gene is TRBJ2-1, the V gene TRBV5-5; 11 nucleotides match TRBD2. Germline assignment: CDR1 SGHKS and CDR2 YYEKEE (reference sequence). The CDR3 has 15 residues. As DNA, the CDR3 is TGTGCCAGCAGGCTTGTACTAGCGGGGGACAATGAGCAGTTATTC. This codes for CASRLVLAGDNEQLF. Drawing the rest from reference TRBV5-5 and TRBJ2-1, the complete variable domain is DAGVTQSPTHLIKTRGQQVTLRCSPISGHKSVSWYQQVLGQGPQFIFQYYEKEERGRGNFPDRFSARQFPNYSSELNVNALLLGDSALYLCASRLVLAGDNEQLFGPGTRLTVL.

Concerning this clonotype itself: Compared with germline, one end of the junction differs, possibly owing to a read error. The DNA of the CDR3 is TGTGCCAGCAGCTTCGGGACAGAGAAGGCCGGGGTGCTGTTTTTT. This translates into CASSFGTEKAGVLFF. The gene calls are TRBV11-3 and TRBJ2-2; 7 nucleotides match TRBD1. CDR1 is SGHNT and CDR2 is YENEEA in the germline V gene. The CDR3 extends over 15 amino acids.

Concerning this clonotype: One end of the junction is discordant with germline, which a read error may explain. The V and J genes are TRBV20-1 and TRBJ2-1; a weak D match, TRBD2 (7 bases). Germline V gives CDR1 DFQATT, CDR2 SNEGSKA (reference sequence). The CDR3 sequence is 16 residues long. In DNA, the CDR3 is TGCAGTGCTAGTGAGGGTCAAGGGGGGGCGTACACTGAGCAGTTCTTC. Protein: CSASEGQGGAYTEQFF.

This clonotype was counted between two and nine times. The genes are TRBV14 and TRBJ2-6; tentative D call: TRBD2 (6 bases). The V and J ends lost 4 bases and 3 bases respectively, with 16 bases between them. Germline CDR1 is SGHDN and CDR2 is FVKESK. The CDR3 runs to 17 residues. The CDR3 DNA follows: TGTGCCAGCAGCCCGGGGACTCCTTCCGGTGGGGCCAACGTCCTGACTTTC. Protein product: CASSPGTPSGGANVLTF.

V usage is TRBV5-1 and J usage is TRBJ2-1; D is undetermined. CDR1 and CDR2 from the germline V gene are SGHRS and YFSETQ. The V gene lost 6 bases and the J gene lost 2 bases, with 12 bases spanning the gap. CDR3 length equals 14 residues. CDR3: CASNPDGTYNEQFF. The CDR3 DNA reads TGCGCCAGCAACCCCGACGGAACCTACAATGAGCAGTTCTTC.

To note about this clonotype: Likely a read error: the CDR3 ends without its conserved phenylalanine or tryptophan. The chain joins TRBV20-1 to TRBJ2-2; D ambiguous. This CDR3 region has 15 residues. V was pared by 0 bases and J by 3 bases, with 11 bases between. The germline CDR1 and CDR2 sequences are DFQATT and SNEGSKA (reference sequence). The CDR3 nucleotides are TGCAGTGCTAGAGAGCAAGACCCGGACACCGGGGAGCTGTTTATG. Its translation is CSAREQDPDTGELFM.

A note on this clonotype: A clone one base away is much larger, so this may be a read error. The chain recombines TRBV5-4 with TRBJ1-2, with D possibly being TRBD1 (6 bases). CDR1 and CDR2 from the germline V gene are SGHNT and YYREEE (reference sequence). The CDR3 loop spans 15 amino acids. With 4 bases removed from V and 4 bases from J, the gap between germline ends came to 17 bases. This CDR3 reads CASSQQQGCSYGYTF. Written as DNA, the CDR3 is TGTGCCAGCAGCCAACAACAGGGATGTAGCTATGGCTACACCTTC.

The chain carries TRBV7-8 and TRBJ1-4; TRBD1 matches at 10 bases. Unmatched junction bases numbered 11, after V lost 5 bases and J lost 8 bases. From germline, CDR1 is SGHVS and CDR2 FQNEAQ. CDR3 size: 16 residues. The CDR3 DNA is TGTGCCAGCAGCCCGAGGGACAGGGGAGCAAGAGAAAAACTGTTTTTT. Encoded protein: CASSPRDRGAREKLFF.

Concerning this clonotype: Because the CDR3 is missing its conserved closing phenylalanine or tryptophan, this is likely a read error. The J gene is TRBJ1-3, the V gene TRBV6-2 or TRBV6-3; D possibly corresponds to TRBD1 (6 bases). This CDR3 has 16 amino acids. CDR1 is MNHEY and CDR2 is SVGEGT in the germline V gene. The CDR3 nucleotides read TGTACCAGCAGTTACGGTATCTGGACAGCTGGAAACACCATATATCTT. Translating gives CTSSYGIWTAGNTIYL.

This clonotype appeared once. The chain links TRBV12-3 or TRBV12-4 to TRBJ1-1; TRBD1 is a possible D gene (5 bases). The CDR3 runs to 13 residues. Trimming pared 9 bases from V and 6 bases from J, leaving 17 bases between. The CDR3 region is CASNLVMGAEAFF. The DNA for the CDR3 is TGTGCCAGTAATCTAGTGATGGGGGCTGAAGCTTTCTTT.

This clonotype was seen a handful of times. This chain joins TRBV20-1 and TRBJ2-7; TRBD2 might be the D (6 bases). The V end was cut by 1 base, the J end by 2 bases, with 15 bases between. Germline V gene lookup returns CDR1 DFQATT and CDR2 SNEGSKA (reference sequence). There are 15 residues in the CDR3. CDR3 nucleotides: TGCAGTGCTAGAGTAGGGGACTTAACAACCTACGAGCAGTACTTC. Amino acid sequence: CSARVGDLTTYEQYF.

On this clonotype itself: A junction boundary mismatches the germline segment, possibly from a read error. The DNA of the CDR3 is TGTACCAGCAGTCCCCAACAAATGAACACTGAAGCTTTCTTT. It encodes CTSSPQQMNTEAFF. The chain has TRBV28 and TRBJ1-1; D call uncertain. The V gene's germline CDR1 is MDHEN and CDR2 SYDVKM. The CDR3 is made up of 14 amino acids.

The J gene is TRBJ2-1, the V gene TRBV4-2, with 8 nucleotides matching TRBD2. This CDR3 contains 17 residues. The germline gives CDR1 LGHNA, CDR2 YNFKEQ. With 3 bases clipped from V and 7 bases from J, the junction kept 14 bases outside the gene matches. CDR3 region: CASSQAITTGGVNEQFF. The CDR3 DNA reads as TGTGCCAGCAGCCAGGCAATCACTACCGGGGGGGTGAATGAGCAGTTCTTC.

As regards this clonotype: The junction and the germline gene differ at one end; a read error may be behind it. V is TRBV5-1 and J is TRBJ1-2; D not certain. Germline V gene data show CDR1 as SGHRS and CDR2 as YFSETQ. This CDR3 is built from 12 residues. In DNA form, the CDR3 reads TGCGCCAGCAACTTGAACGGCTATGGCTACATCTTC. Its protein is CASNLNGYGYIF.

The rearrangement joins TRBV11-2 to TRBJ2-7, with TRBD2 identical over 8 bases. This CDR3 has 16 amino acids. V lost 2 bases to trimming and J lost 4 bases; unmatched junction nucleotides: 10. Germline CDR1 and CDR2: SGHAT and FQNNGV. The CDR3 spells CASSLLLAGPSYEQYF. DNA for the CDR3: TGTGCCAGCAGCTTACTATTAGCGGGGCCCTCATACGAGCAGTACTTC.

V is TRBV28 and J is TRBJ1-2, with TRBD1 matching over 10 bases. V was clipped by 5 bases and J by 6 bases; unmatched bases: 12. CDR1 MDHEN and CDR2 SYDVKM come from the germline V gene. The CDR3 has 16 residues. CDR3 DNA: TGTGCCAGCAGTGGGGGGGGGACAGGGGCCCGACATGGCTACACCTTC. This sequence encodes CASSGGGTGARHGYTF.

This clonotype occurred once. The chain is built from TRBV20-1 and TRBJ1-5, with D perhaps matching TRBD1 or TRBD2 (6 bases each). Gene TRBJ2-3 matches the end of the DNA better, so the J call may be wrong. CDR1 is DFQATT, CDR2 SNEGSKA, per germline (reference sequence). CDR3 size: 13 residues. CDR3 DNA: TGCAATCCTTCCGGGGGCGGCAATCAGCCCCAGTATTTT. Its protein is CNPSGGGNQPQYF.

J is TRBJ2-7 and V is TRBV12-3 or TRBV12-4, with D uncertain. The CDR3 covers 12 residues. Trimming removed 6 bases from V and 7 bases from J, with 13 bases in between. CDR3: CASRWGMAEQYF. Written as DNA, the CDR3 is TGTGCCAGCAGATGGGGTATGGCGGAGCAGTACTTC.

Details on this clonotype: At one end, the junction sequence differs from germline, possibly due to a read error. This sequence joins TRBV12-3 or TRBV12-4 and TRBJ2-7; tentative D call: TRBD2 (6 bases). This CDR3 has 14 residues. The CDR3, as DNA: TGTTCCATCAGTTGGCGTGGGACTCTCAACGAGCAGTACTTT. Protein: CSISWRGTLNEQYF.

Notes on this clonotype: Just one base apart from a much larger clone, this may be a read error. The V and J genes are TRBV20-1 and TRBJ1-5; 9 bases are shared with TRBD1. This CDR3 is built from 14 residues. The V segment lost 3 bases and the J segment 11 bases; nucleotides outside the gene matches: 11. CDR1 and CDR2 from the germline V gene are DFQATT and SNEGSKA (reference sequence). CDR3 sequence reads: CSASPSTGGGAQHF. In DNA form, the CDR3 reads TGCAGTGCTAGCCCCTCGACAGGGGGTGGAGCCCAGCATTTT.

The J gene is TRBJ1-5, the V gene TRBV4-3, with TRBD2 as a possible D gene (6 bases). The J call is doubtful: the DNA matches TRBJ2-3 better. This CDR3 is built from 15 residues. Looked up from germline, CDR1 is LGHNA and CDR2 is YSLEER. The CDR3 loop is CASSQEFGGSQPQYF. For the CDR3, the DNA is TGCGCCAGCAGCCAAGAATTCGGAGGGAGTCAGCCCCAGTATTTT.

This clonotype turned up a few times. Just one base apart from a much larger clone, this may be a read error. This chain connects TRBV10-3 to TRBJ2-7; TRBD2 agrees at 7 bases. Germline V gene data show CDR1 as ENHRY and CDR2 as SYGVKD. The CDR3 sequence is 10 residues long. The chain's CDR3 is CVTGGGEQYF. The CDR3 DNA reads as TGTGTCACTGGGGGGGGCGAGCAGTACTTC.

The chain has TRBV11-3 and TRBJ2-1; 11 positions agree with TRBD2. Germline-derived CDR1 and CDR2 are SGHNT and YENEEA. CDR3 length: 17 amino acids. V dropped 0 bases and J dropped 13; count of bases not matched to a gene: 14. The CDR3 is CASSLEYTSGSHNGQFF. The CDR3 DNA reads TGTGCCAGCAGCTTAGAGTATACTAGCGGGAGCCACAATGGCCAGTTCTTC.